This T cell receptor beta chain was sequenced for a study of blood T cell repertoires in COVID-19. In the study overall: From the United States, Italy and Spain came samples of acute and convalescent COVID-19. From T cells, B-cell-depleted T cells, or PBMCs came the material, which was cDNA or gDNA.

In the authors' workflow: By means of reference gene primer amplification, nucleated cell counts were estimated. Repertoires were generated with immunoSEQ multiplex PCR, while TCRdb's copy carries only in-frame clones and drops some. V and J calls and clone size are given by that table; D and trimming were obtained from the DNA. The repertoire holds about 260,000 clones, with roughly 88% as singletons. This TCR came from a human donor in a cohort sampled during active COVID-19. The sequenced sample consisted of peripheral blood.

The CDR3 region is CASSLRQGSNYGYTF. In nucleotides, the CDR3 is TGTGCCAGCAGCTTACGACAGGGTTCTAACTATGGCTACACCTTC. The chain links TRBV7-9 to TRBJ1-2, with 7 bases matching TRBD1. The germline V gene has CDR1 SEHNR and CDR2 FQNEAQ (reference sequence). This CDR3 is 15 amino acids long. V gave up 2 bases and J gave up 0 bases; unmatched junction bases: 3.